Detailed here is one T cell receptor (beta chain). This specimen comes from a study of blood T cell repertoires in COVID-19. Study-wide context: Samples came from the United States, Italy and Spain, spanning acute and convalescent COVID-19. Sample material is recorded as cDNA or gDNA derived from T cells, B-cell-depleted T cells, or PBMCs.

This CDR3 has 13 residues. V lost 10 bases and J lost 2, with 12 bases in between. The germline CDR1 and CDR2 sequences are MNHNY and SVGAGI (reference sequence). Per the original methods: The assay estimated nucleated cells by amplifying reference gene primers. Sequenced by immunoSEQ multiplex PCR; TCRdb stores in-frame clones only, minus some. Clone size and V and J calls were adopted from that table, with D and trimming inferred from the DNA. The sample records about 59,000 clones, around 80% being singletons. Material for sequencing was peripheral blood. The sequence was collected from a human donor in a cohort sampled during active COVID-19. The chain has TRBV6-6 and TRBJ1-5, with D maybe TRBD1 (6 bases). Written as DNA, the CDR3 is TGTGCCACCAATCCAGGGGGCAATCAGCCCCAGCATTTT. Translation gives CATNPGGNQPQHF.